One sample yielded the 2 T cell receptor beta chains listed below, sequenced in a study of HIV-infected patients and healthy controls. cDNA was made from about 510 ng RNA using alpha and beta constant primers. Each of the alpha and beta chains got its own library through chain-specific third strand synthesis with indices. TCRdb redid the calling of the 5' RACE reads with MiXCR, one entry per CDR3 protein. This table has roughly 6,600 distinct CDR3 sequences, about 10% appearing once. Antiretroviral therapy had run roughly three months, about 14 weeks, before follow-up blood collection. The repertoire came from unfractionated whole blood and reflected all unsorted peripheral T cells. The input for sequencing was blood, taken during antiretroviral therapy. Receptor source: an adult with HIV infection.

The V gene is TRBV14, the J gene TRBJ2-1; D may match TRBD1 or TRBD2 (6 bases each). Trimming left V 2 bases short and J 4 bases short, with 18 bases between. The CDR3 spans 17 residues. Looked up from germline, CDR1 is SGHDN and CDR2 is FVKESK. The CDR3: CASSQRHVGGLYNEQFF. The CDR3 DNA reads TGTGCCAGCAGCCAACGGCATGTCGGGGGCCTTTACAATGAGCAGTTCTTC.

Within the sample, this clonotype is medium-sized. The chain combines TRBV20-1 with TRBJ2-3; 11 nucleotides line up with TRBD2. Germline V gene lookup returns CDR1 DFQATT and CDR2 SNEGSKA (reference sequence). This CDR3 is built from 16 residues. V gave up 1 base and J gave up 5 bases; unmatched junction bases: 8. The CDR3 sequence: CSARVRIAGGLDTQYF. In DNA, the CDR3 is TGCAGTGCTAGAGTGAGAATAGCGGGGGGGCTAGATACGCAGTATTTT.